This TCR beta chain was identified during a study of T cell responses to AZD1222 COVID-19 vaccine. Study results and limitations: Possibly, clonal diversity was underestimated; donors were largely white British and included more females.

Sequencing was performed with immunoSEQ multiplex PCR; in TCRdb, only in-frame clones are kept and a portion is missing. The sample gives around 120,000 clones, more than 85% of which show up once; roughly 7.4% is in the top ten. This CDR3 spans 12 amino acids. V lost 4 bases and J lost 6, with 7 bases in between. The germline CDR1 and CDR2 sequences are MNHNY and SVGAGI (reference sequence). A remark on this clone: Its specificity is not known.

The material was peripheral blood, obtained on day 0 of AZD1222 vaccination. This chain connects TRBV6-6 to TRBJ1-5; D is unresolved. The origin of this receptor is an adult in good health. CDR3 sequence reads: CASSFRGQPQHF. The CDR3 DNA sequence: TGTGCCAGCAGTTTTCGAGGTCAGCCCCAGCATTTT.